At least ten counts were recorded for the clone carrying this TCR beta chain. Its antigen remains unknown. The data stem from a study of T cell repertoires in cytomegalovirus infection. At the level of the study: Alongside well-studied HLA-B-restricted CMV epitopes, recently identified HLA-C-restricted CMV epitopes were also used. In public TCR beta signatures, there were indications of both CMV infection and matching HLA type.

General study results and limits: The cumulative frequency of public TCR beta families distinguished individuals who carried CMV together with the relevant HLA.

CDR1 is MNHEY, CDR2 SVGAGI, per germline. CDR3 length: 14 residues. V shed 4 bases and J 7 bases; nucleotides not matched to a gene: 5. TCRdb re-called the reads with MiXCR, one entry per CDR3 protein. The data contain approximately 270,000 distinct CDR3 sequences, 20% to 25% of them singletons. The chain has TRBV6-5 and TRBJ2-1; 9 positions agree with TRBD2. Sequenced material: cultured PBMCs, taken from culture after CMV antigen stimulation. This TCR derives from a human donor in good health (CMV status not recorded). Some clones in this sample may be carry-over from other donors' samples. The CDR3 spells CASSFSGRGNEQFF. In DNA, the CDR3 is TGTGCCAGCAGTTTTAGCGGGAGAGGGAATGAGCAGTTCTTC.